The 23 T cell receptor beta chains listed next were all sequenced from one sample in a study of blood T cell repertoires in COVID-19. Only in-frame clones appear in the TCRdb table, and some are missing; sequencing was by immunoSEQ multiplex PCR. The sample carries under 500,000 clones, approximately 90% recorded once. Sequencing used PBMCs or T cells enriched from blood (not recorded which). Receptor source: a woman aged 18-30 years with acute COVID-19.

CDR3 nucleotides: TGTGCCAGCAGCTCCCGACAGGGGGTAAGAACTGAAGCTTTCTTT. Residues: CASSSRQGVRTEAFF. The J gene is TRBJ1-1, the V gene TRBV7-8, with 9 bases that match TRBD1. The J segment lost 5 bases and the V segment lost 4 bases, leaving 8 bases of the junction unmatched. The CDR3 loop spans 15 amino acids. Germline lookup yields CDR1 SGHVS and CDR2 FQNEAQ.

This clone has only a few counts. This chain joins TRBV7-9 and TRBJ1-4; 10 bases agree with TRBD1. V lost 3 bases, J lost 3 bases, and 7 bases stayed unmatched. The CDR3 loop spans 17 amino acids. CDR1 and CDR2 (germline): SEHNR, FQNEAQ (reference sequence). The DNA for the CDR3 is TGTGCCAGCAGCTTGTGGACAGGGGGTCGGGCTAATGAAAAACTGTTTTTT. This encodes CASSLWTGGRANEKLFF.

This clone was seen only once. Other DNA sequences in the sample encode the same CDR3. J is TRBJ1-1 and V is TRBV10-3; 7 bases line up with TRBD1. J was trimmed by 1 base and V by 6 bases; bases with no gene match: 2. The CDR3 is 13 amino acids. Germline CDR1 ENHRY, CDR2 SYGVKD. DNA of the CDR3: TGTGCCATCAGAGGGACAGCGAACACTGAAGCTTTCTTT. Translation gives CAIRGTANTEAFF.

The chain carries TRBV7-2 and TRBJ2-1; 11 bases are a match to TRBD2. This CDR3 has 15 residues. J gave up 6 bases and V 4 bases, and 5 bases lay outside the gene matches. CDR1 is SGHTA and CDR2 is FQGNSA in the germline V gene. CDR3 region: CASSYVAGGGNEQFF. The CDR3 DNA is TGTGCCAGCAGCTATGTAGCGGGAGGGGGCAATGAGCAGTTCTTC.

The gene calls are TRBV28 and TRBJ2-3; D is possibly TRBD1 (5 bases). V was pared by 2 bases and J by 8 bases, with 29 bases between. The CDR3 is 19 residues long. The V gene's germline CDR1 is MDHEN and CDR2 SYDVKM. This CDR3 reads CASSLPQAASSSSGRTQYF. The CDR3 DNA reads as TGTGCCAGCAGTTTACCCCAGGCCGCCTCGAGCTCTTCAGGGCGTACGCAGTATTTT.

This clone came up a few times. The chain links TRBV4-3 to TRBJ1-2, with TRBD1 matching over 9 bases. Germline trimming cut 0 bases from V and 3 bases from J; bases unmatched to any gene: 8. Germline assignment: CDR1 LGHNA and CDR2 YSLEER. This CDR3 has 17 amino acids. The CDR3 is CASSQEPPGQGHYGYTF. CDR3 DNA: TGCGCCAGCAGCCAAGAACCTCCGGGACAGGGCCACTATGGCTACACCTTC.

CDR3: CASSIVSGKQETQYF. The CDR3 coding sequence is TGTGCCAGTAGTATAGTTAGCGGGAAACAAGAGACCCAGTACTTC. The V call is TRBV19, the J call TRBJ2-5, with 8 positions matching TRBD2. CDR3 size: 15 residues. Germline CDR1 is LNHDA and CDR2 is SQIVND (reference sequence). V shed 1 base, J shed 2 bases, and the junction held 3 bases outside the gene matches.

The rearrangement joins TRBV7-2 to TRBJ2-2; maybe TRBD1 (6 bases). This CDR3 is 16 amino acids long. Germline CDR1 is SGHTA and CDR2 is FQGNSA. V was trimmed by 1 base and J by 5 bases, leaving 14 bases between them. The CDR3 DNA follows: TGTGCCAGCAGCTTAGGGCTCTCGGGGACAACCGGGGAGCTGTTTTTT. Encoded protein: CASSLGLSGTTGELFF.

The chain joins TRBV7-9 to TRBJ1-1; D uncertain. From germline, CDR1 is SEHNR and CDR2 FQNEAQ (reference sequence). V dropped 6 bases and J dropped 1 base, with 12 bases sitting between them. This CDR3 region has 14 residues. This chain's CDR3 is CASRGSLRNTEAFF. In nucleotides, the CDR3 is TGTGCCAGCAGGGGGAGCCTCAGGAACACTGAAGCTTTCTTT.

This chain connects TRBV27 to TRBJ1-4; TRBD1 might be the D (6 bases). The germline V gene has CDR1 MNHEY and CDR2 SMNVEV (reference sequence). The ends were cut back, 3 bases at V and 3 bases at J, with 23 bases in the middle. This CDR3 contains 19 residues. The CDR3 region has the DNA TGTGCCAGCAGTTTTCGGGGGGCGAGTCACAGGCGTGCTAATGAAAAACTGTTTTTT. Amino acid sequence: CASSFRGASHRRANEKLFF.

The chain is built from TRBV21-1 and TRBJ2-2; the table's D call, TRBD2, was not checked against the DNA. TRBV21-1 is listed as a pseudogene. The CDR3 extends over 14 amino acids. The DNA for the CDR3 is TGTGCCAGCAGCAAAGGCGGGAACACCGGGGAGCTGTTTTTT. It translates to CASSKGGNTGELFF.

This clone was recorded once. The chain is built from TRBV10-3 and TRBJ1-5, with TRBD1 matching 7 bases. This CDR3 comprises 12 residues. Germline loops: CDR1 ENHRY, CDR2 SYGVKD. The V gene end was trimmed by 10 bases and the J gene end by 4 bases; junction bases not matched to a gene: 4. The CDR3 region is CATRQGNQPQHF. CDR3 nucleotide sequence: TGTGCCACCCGACAGGGAAATCAGCCCCAGCATTTT.

This clone was recorded a few times. The genes are TRBV10-1 and TRBJ1-6, with D maybe TRBD1 (5 bases). CDR3 length: 13 residues. The ends were cut back, 9 bases at V and 13 bases at J, with 19 bases in the middle. Germline V gene sequence: CDR1 WNHNN, CDR2 SYGVQD (reference sequence). The DNA for the CDR3 is TGCGCCAGGTTTACAGGAACCGAGGATCCCCTCCACTTT. It encodes CARFTGTEDPLHF.

The chain combines TRBV19 with TRBJ2-2, with TRBD2 as a possible D gene (6 bases). Germline CDR1 LNHDA, CDR2 SQIVND (reference sequence). V gave up 6 bases and J gave up 1 base, with 18 bases separating them. The CDR3 extends over 17 amino acids. CDR3 amino acids: CASRKPRAGMNTGELFF. The DNA for the CDR3 is TGTGCCAGTAGGAAACCTAGGGCGGGGATGAACACCGGGGAGCTGTTTTTT.

The rearrangement uses TRBV11-2 and TRBJ2-1, with 11 bases identical to TRBD2. The germline CDR1 and CDR2 sequences are SGHAT and FQNNGV. With 6 bases clipped from V and 4 bases from J, the junction kept 5 bases outside the gene matches. This CDR3 is built from 15 residues. The CDR3 loop reads CASRPGLAEYNEQFF. CDR3 nucleotides: TGTGCCAGCAGACCGGGACTAGCGGAATACAATGAGCAGTTCTTC.

The gene calls are TRBV27 and TRBJ1-2; the match to TRBD1 covers 7 bases. Germline values: CDR1 MNHEY, CDR2 SMNVEV (reference sequence). This CDR3 spans 14 amino acids. V shed 3 bases and J 5 bases; nucleotides not matched to a gene: 6. The CDR3 is CASSFRDSSYGYTF. The CDR3 DNA is TGTGCCAGCAGTTTTCGGGACAGTTCATATGGCTACACCTTC.

DNA for the CDR3: TGTGCCAGTAGTATAATTGGGGGGGTGAACACTGAAGCTTTCTTT. Translating it yields CASSIIGGVNTEAFF. V gene TRBV19 combines with J gene TRBJ1-1, with D possibly being TRBD1 (5 bases). The germline V gene has CDR1 LNHDA and CDR2 SQIVND (reference sequence). The CDR3 consists of 15 residues. V was trimmed by 2 bases and J by 0 bases, leaving 10 bases between them.

The chain joins TRBV9 to TRBJ2-5; 7 nucleotides agree with TRBD1. Germline CDR1 and CDR2: SGDLS and YYNGEE. Losses at the gene ends were 4 bases for V and 3 bases for J; bases not matched to a gene: 6. CDR3 length equals 14 residues. The CDR3 nucleotides read TGTGCCAGCAGCCAAGGGACAGACAAAGAGACCCAGTACTTC. Amino acid sequence: CASSQGTDKETQYF.

V and J are TRBV4-3 and TRBJ2-1; D unresolved. V was trimmed by 0 bases and J by 3 bases, leaving 9 bases between them. The CDR3 is 15 amino acids. Germline V CDR1 and CDR2: LGHNA, YSLEER. The CDR3 bases are TGCGCCAGCAGCCAAGATCAAGCGAGCTACAATGAGCAGTTCTTC. Protein sequence: CASSQDQASYNEQFF.

This clone was seen a few times. V gene TRBV1 combines with J gene TRBJ1-4; the table's TRBD1 call for D was not verified on the DNA. TRBV1 is a pseudogene segment. The CDR3 contains 18 residues. The DNA of the CDR3 is TGCACCAGCAGCCAAGATCCCAGGCAGGGGGCAACTAATGAAAAACTGTTTTTT. Translation: CTSSQDPRQGATNEKLFF.

J is TRBJ2-5 and V is TRBV2; 7 bases match TRBD1. V gave up 2 bases and J gave up 1 base; unmatched junction bases: 4. This CDR3 region has 15 residues. CDR1 is SNHLY, CDR2 FYNNEI, per germline. DNA for the CDR3: TGTGCCAGCAGTGAATTGGGACAGCGCCAAGAGACCCAGTACTTC. Translated, it gives CASSELGQRQETQYF. Full variable domain (rest looked up from reference TRBV2 and TRBJ2-5): EPEVTQTPSHQVTQMGQEVILRCVPISNHLYFYWYRQILGQKVEFLVSFYNNEISEKSEIFDDQFSVERPDGSNFTLKIRSTKLEDSAMYFCASSELGQRQETQYFGPGTRLLVL.

This clone was recorded at least ten times. The rearrangement uses TRBV4-1 and TRBJ1-2; D call uncertain. This CDR3 has 13 residues. Germline CDR1 reads MGHRA; CDR2 reads YSYEKL. Trimming cost V 0 bases and J 4 bases, with 6 bases left between them. The CDR3 DNA is TGCGCCAGCAGCCAAGAAAGAGGCTATGGCTACACCTTC. This gives the protein CASSQERGYGYTF.

This chain links TRBV4-2 with TRBJ2-2; 7 bases are shared with TRBD2. The CDR3 has 17 residues. With 2 bases clipped from V and 6 bases from J, the junction kept 12 bases outside the gene matches. Germline-derived CDR1 and CDR2 are LGHNA and YNFKEQ. The CDR3 sequence is CASSQSKKGLISGELFF. CDR3 in DNA: TGTGCCAGCAGCCAATCAAAAAAGGGACTAATCTCCGGGGAGCTGTTTTTT.